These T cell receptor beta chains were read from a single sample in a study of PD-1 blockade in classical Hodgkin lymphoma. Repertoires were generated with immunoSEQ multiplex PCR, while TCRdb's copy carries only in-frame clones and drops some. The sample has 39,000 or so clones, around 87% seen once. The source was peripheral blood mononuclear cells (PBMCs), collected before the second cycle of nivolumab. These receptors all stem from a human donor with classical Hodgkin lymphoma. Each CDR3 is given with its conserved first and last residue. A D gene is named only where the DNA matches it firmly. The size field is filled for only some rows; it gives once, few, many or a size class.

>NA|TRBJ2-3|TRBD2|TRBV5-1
CASSLDPSGSLDTQYF
TGCGCCAGCAGCTTGGACCCTAGCGGGAGTTTGGATACGCAGTATTTT
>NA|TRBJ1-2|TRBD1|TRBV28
CASSFLTGGNYGYTF
TGTGCCAGCAGTTTCCTGACAGGGGGTAACTATGGCTACACCTTC
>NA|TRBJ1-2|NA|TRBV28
CASSLPTINYGYTF
TGTGCCAGCAGTTTGCCCACTATAAACTATGGCTACACCTTC
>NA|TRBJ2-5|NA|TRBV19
CASSISLLQGETQYF
TGTGCCAGTAGTATAAGCCTTCTCCAAGGGGAGACCCAGTACTTC
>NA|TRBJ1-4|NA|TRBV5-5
CASSLGEKLFF
TGTGCCAGCAGCTTGGGGGAAAAACTGTTTTTT
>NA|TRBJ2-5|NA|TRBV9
CASAPGDTLQETQYF
TGTGCCAGCGCCCCGGGGGACACACTCCAAGAGACCCAGTACTTC
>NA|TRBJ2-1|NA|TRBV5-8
CASRRAGEQFF
TGTGCCAGCAGGAGGGCGGGTGAGCAGTTCTTC
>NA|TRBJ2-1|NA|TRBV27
CASSPLPSSFYNEQFF
TGTGCCAGCAGTCCACTCCCTAGCAGCTTCTACAATGAGCAGTTCTTC
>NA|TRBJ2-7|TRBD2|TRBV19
CASRPSGRASYEQYF
TGTGCCAGTAGACCTAGCGGGAGGGCGTCCTACGAGCAGTACTTC
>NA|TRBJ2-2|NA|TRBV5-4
CASSWGRGGELFF
TGTGCCAGCAGCTGGGGGAGAGGCGGGGAGCTGTTTTTT
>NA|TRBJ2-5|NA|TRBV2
CASSEALRQGRETQYF
TGTGCCAGCAGTGAAGCGCTTCGGCAGGGCCGGGAGACCCAGTACTTC
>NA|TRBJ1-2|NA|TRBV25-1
CASSTSRLTNYGYTF
TGTGCCAGCAGCACCTCCAGGTTAACTAACTATGGCTACACCTTC
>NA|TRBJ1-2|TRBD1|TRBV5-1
CASSLVSGGGYTF
TGCGCCAGCAGCTTGGTCTCAGGGGGCGGCTACACCTTC
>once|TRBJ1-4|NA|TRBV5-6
CASSPHGGLNEKLFF
TGTGCCAGCAGCCCCCACGGGGGGCTTAATGAAAAACTGTTTTTT
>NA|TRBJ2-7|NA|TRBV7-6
CASSLDVGPYEQYF
TGTGCCAGCAGCTTAGATGTGGGCCCCTACGAGCAGTACTTC
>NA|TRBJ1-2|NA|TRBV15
CATSRDSRAMAGYTF
TGTGCCACCAGCAGAGACTCCAGGGCTATGGCTGGCTACACCTTC
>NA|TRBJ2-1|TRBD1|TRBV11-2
CASTIWDSPYNEQFF
TGTGCCAGCACCATTTGGGACAGCCCGTACAATGAGCAGTTCTTC
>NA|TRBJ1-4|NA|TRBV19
CASSLQGGVGNEKLFF
TGTGCCAGTAGTCTACAAGGGGGAGTGGGCAATGAAAAACTGTTTTTT
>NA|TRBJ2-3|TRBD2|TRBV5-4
CASRSGTSPDTQYF
TGTGCCAGCAGGTCCGGGACTAGCCCAGATACGCAGTATTTT
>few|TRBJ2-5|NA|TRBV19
CASSIGTQETQYF
TGTGCCAGTAGTATAGGGACCCAAGAGACCCAGTACTTC
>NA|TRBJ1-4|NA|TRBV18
CASSLEGEKLFF
TGTGCCAGCTCTCTGGAAGGCGAAAAACTGTTTTTT
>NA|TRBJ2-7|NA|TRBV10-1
CASSESYRDEQYF
TGCGCCAGCAGTGAGTCCTACAGGGACGAGCAGTACTTC
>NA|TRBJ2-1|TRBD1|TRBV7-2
CASSRRTGDLFEQFF
TGTGCCAGCAGCCGACGGACAGGGGATCTCTTTGAGCAGTTCTTC
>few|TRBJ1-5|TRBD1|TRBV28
CASSLLTGVVQPQHF
TGTGCCAGCAGTCTCCTCACAGGGGTAGTTCAGCCCCAGCATTTT
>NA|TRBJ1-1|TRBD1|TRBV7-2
CASSPTGVDTEAFF
TGTGCCAGCAGCCCGACAGGGGTTGATACTGAAGCTTTCTTT
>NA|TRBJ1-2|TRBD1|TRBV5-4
CASSLDRGPYGYTF
TGTGCCAGCAGCTTGGACAGGGGTCCCTATGGCTACACCTTC
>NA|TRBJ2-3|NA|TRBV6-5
CASSEGPPDTQYF
TGTGCCAGCAGTGAAGGGCCGCCAGATACGCAGTATTTT
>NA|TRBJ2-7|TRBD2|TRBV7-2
CASSLVSSGIYEQYF
TGTGCCAGCAGCTTAGTGTCTAGCGGGATCTACGAGCAGTACTTC
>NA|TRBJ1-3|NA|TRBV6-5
CASRVGGAGNTIYF
TGTGCCAGCAGGGTGGGGGGGGCTGGAAACACCATATATTTT
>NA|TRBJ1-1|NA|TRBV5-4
CASSLVRDRPLAEAFF
TGTGCCAGCAGCTTGGTCCGGGACCGCCCGCTTGCCGAAGCTTTCTTT
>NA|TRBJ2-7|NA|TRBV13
CASSSTGRGLFEQYF
TGTGCCAGCAGTTCAACGGGCAGGGGACTCTTCGAGCAGTACTTC
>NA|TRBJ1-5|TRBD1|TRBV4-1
CASSLTTGDQPQHF
TGCGCCAGCAGCCTTACGACAGGGGATCAGCCCCAGCATTTT
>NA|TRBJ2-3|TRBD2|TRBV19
CASSMGRGDTQYF
TGTGCCAGTAGTATGGGGCGGGGGGATACGCAGTATTTT
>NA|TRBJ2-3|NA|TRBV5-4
CASSPTLPGDTQYF
TGTGCCAGCAGCCCGACACTCCCGGGGGATACGCAGTATTTT
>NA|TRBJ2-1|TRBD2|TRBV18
CASSPQGRANNEQFF
TGTGCCAGCTCACCACAAGGGAGGGCCAATAATGAGCAGTTCTTC
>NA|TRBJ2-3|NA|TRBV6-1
CASSLYTDTQYF
TGTGCCAGCAGCCTTTATACAGATACGCAGTATTTT
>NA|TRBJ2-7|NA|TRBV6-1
CASEQRDEQYF
TGTGCCAGCGAACAGAGGGACGAGCAGTACTTC
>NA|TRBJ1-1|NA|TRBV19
CASSIASGGGAFF
TGTGCCAGTAGTATCGCGTCAGGAGGGGGGGCTTTCTTT
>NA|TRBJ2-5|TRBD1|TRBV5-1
CASSSYRDRGLQETQYF
TGCGCCAGCAGCTCGTACCGGGACAGGGGACTCCAAGAGACCCAGTACTTC
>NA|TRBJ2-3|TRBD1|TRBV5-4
CASSLGIGPQGARDTQYF
TGTGCCAGCAGCTTGGGAATTGGCCCACAGGGGGCCCGAGATACGCAGTATTTT
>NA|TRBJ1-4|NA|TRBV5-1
CASSSSGVFSEKLFF
TGCGCCAGCAGCTCCTCAGGGGTATTTAGTGAAAAACTGTTTTTT
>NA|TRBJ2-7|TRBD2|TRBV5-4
CASTRDLADSYEQYF
TGTGCCAGCACCCGAGATCTAGCGGACTCCTACGAGCAGTACTTC
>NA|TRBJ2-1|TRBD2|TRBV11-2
CASRAPTSANGEQFF
TGTGCCAGCAGGGCCCCGACTAGCGCCAATGGTGAGCAGTTCTTC
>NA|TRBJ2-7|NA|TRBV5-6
CASSLLGGDSYEQYF
TGTGCCAGCAGCCTTCTGGGTGGGGACTCCTACGAGCAGTACTTC
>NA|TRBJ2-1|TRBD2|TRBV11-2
CASSSSGGPNEQFF
TGTGCCAGCAGTTCTAGCGGGGGACCCAATGAGCAGTTCTTC
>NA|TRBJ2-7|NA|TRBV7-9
CASSHGTSFPQYF
TGTGCCAGCAGCCACGGGACTTCCTTCCCGCAGTACTTC
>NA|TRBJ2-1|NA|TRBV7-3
CASSLAAANNEQFF
TGTGCCAGCAGCTTAGCGGCAGCGAACAATGAGCAGTTCTTC
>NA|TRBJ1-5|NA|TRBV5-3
CARSRGLRIKPQHF
TGTGCCAGAAGCCGGGGACTGAGAATCAAGCCCCAGCATTTT
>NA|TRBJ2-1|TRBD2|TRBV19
CASSMIGSGGPARRLF
TGTGCCAGTAGTATGATAGGATCGGGAGGGCCCGCTCGCCGGCTCTTC